What follows are 32 T cell receptor beta chains derived from one specimen sequenced in a study of OX40 agonist ivuxolimab in advanced cancers. Profiling relied on immunoSEQ multiplex PCR, and the TCRdb table lists in-frame clones only, not all of them. The sample shows fewer than 55,000 clones, approximately 92% of them seen only once. This sample comprised CD4+ or CD8+ T cells sorted from blood, obtained in a trial of the OX40 agonist ivuxolimab. These receptors came from an adult with an advanced solid tumor such as melanoma, head and neck, liver or kidney cancer.

This chain joins TRBV7-8 and TRBJ2-2; either TRBD1 or TRBD2 may fit D (5 bases each). V dropped 5 bases and J dropped 5 bases, with 21 bases sitting between them. The germline gives CDR1 SGHVS, CDR2 FQNEAQ. This CDR3 has 17 amino acids. The CDR3 spells CASSPTAAGAETGELFF. The CDR3, as DNA: TGTGCCAGCAGCCCCACCGCCGCCGGGGCAGAGACCGGGGAGCTGTTTTTT.

The chain links TRBV6-1 to TRBJ2-3; TRBD2 matches at 11 bases. CDR3 length: 16 residues. Looked up from germline, CDR1 is MNHNS and CDR2 is SASEGT. Trimming at V came to 2 bases and at J to 8 bases, leaving 9 bases not matched to a gene. The DNA of the CDR3 is TGTGCCAGCAGTGAACCGGGACTAGCGGCGGGGGGTACGCAGTATTTT. Amino acid sequence: CASSEPGLAAGGTQYF.

The chain has TRBV13 and TRBJ2-6; 7 positions agree with TRBD2. Trimming took 2 bases from V and 3 from J; bases not matched to a gene: 1. Germline lookup yields CDR1 PRHDT and CDR2 FYEKMQ (reference sequence). There are 15 residues in the CDR3. CDR3 DNA sequence: TGTGCCAGCAGCTTACGCGGGAGTGGGGCCAACGTCCTGACTTTC. Its protein product is CASSLRGSGANVLTF.

In DNA, the CDR3 is TGTGCCAGCAGTGGCCAACAACAGAGGTGGGATGAGCAGTTCTTC. Residues: CASSGQQQRWDEQFF. The rearrangement links TRBV27 to TRBJ2-1; no definite D call. Between the trimmed V and J ends, which lost 5 bases and 8 bases, there was a span of 19 bases. The CDR3 covers 15 residues. Germline assignment: CDR1 MNHEY and CDR2 SMNVEV (reference sequence).

J is TRBJ2-7 and V is TRBV14; D is unresolved. This CDR3 region has 15 residues. V was cut by 2 bases and J by 0 bases, with 11 bases left in between. The germline V gene encodes CDR1 SGHDN and CDR2 FVKESK. CDR3 in DNA: TGTGCCAGCAGCCAATTCCACCGCGGCTCCTACGAGCAGTACTTC. Translated, it gives CASSQFHRGSYEQYF.

The sample holds a few counts of this clone. The V gene is TRBV27, the J gene TRBJ2-5; TRBD2 aligns across 12 bases. Germline V gene sequence: CDR1 MNHEY, CDR2 SMNVEV (reference sequence). J was trimmed by 4 bases and V by 2 bases; bases with no gene match: 11. The length of the CDR3 is 18 residues. CDR3 in DNA: TGTGCCAGCAGTTTAACGACTAGCGGGGGCCCCGCGGGAGAGACCCAGTACTTC. Its protein is CASSLTTSGGPAGETQYF.

The chain employs TRBV28 and TRBJ1-1, with 9 nucleotides matching TRBD1. The CDR3 length is 15 residues. After removal of 4 bases from V and 1 base from J, the junction contained 4 bases not matched to a gene. CDR1 and CDR2 from the germline V gene are MDHEN and SYDVKM. The DNA of the CDR3 is TGTGCCAGCAGTTCACAGGGGGCCGGGAACACTGAAGCTTTCTTT. Translated, it gives CASSSQGAGNTEAFF.

This chain uses TRBV7-9 with TRBJ2-2, with a weak D call TRBD1 (6 bases). CDR3 length: 15 amino acids. Trimming shortened V by 5 bases and J by 4 bases, and 14 bases separated the two germline ends. Germline CDR1 reads SEHNR; CDR2 reads FQNEAQ (reference sequence). The CDR3 reads CASSPNREITGELFF. CDR3 DNA sequence: TGTGCCAGCAGCCCCAACAGGGAAATCACCGGGGAGCTGTTTTTT.

The chain links TRBV11-1 to TRBJ2-3; 7 bases agree with TRBD2. The length of the CDR3 is 14 residues. Germline V gives CDR1 SGHAT, CDR2 FQDESV (reference sequence). Trimming removed 3 bases from V and 4 bases from J; junction bases left unmatched: 4. The CDR3 spells CASSLQRGADTQYF. The CDR3 DNA follows: TGTGCCAGCAGCTTGCAACGGGGGGCAGATACGCAGTATTTT.

This rearrangement joins TRBV28 to TRBJ2-3, with 16 positions matching TRBD2. Per germline, CDR1 MDHEN and CDR2 SYDVKM. The trim removed 4 bases at V and 1 base at J, leaving 8 bases unmatched. CDR3 length: 19 residues. CDR3 amino acids: CASSSPGLAGGPGTDTQYF. The CDR3 coding sequence is TGTGCCAGCAGTTCCCCGGGACTAGCGGGGGGGCCGGGCACAGATACGCAGTATTTT.

This clone was seen once. The J gene is TRBJ2-3, the V gene TRBV28, with 8 nucleotides matching TRBD2. J gave up 4 bases and V 4 bases, and 19 bases lay outside the gene matches. Germline loops: CDR1 MDHEN, CDR2 SYDVKM. The CDR3 runs to 19 residues. CDR3 DNA sequence: TGTGCCAGCAGTTCGGCCGGGGGGGTAGGTCCCCCGGGGGCAGATACGCAGTATTTT. It encodes CASSSAGGVGPPGADTQYF.

J is TRBJ1-1 and V is TRBV2, with D hard to call. This CDR3 is built from 16 residues. V was shortened by 8 bases and J by 3 bases, with 22 bases between the two germline ends. In germline, CDR1 is SNHLY, CDR2 FYNNEI. The DNA of the CDR3 is TGTGCCAGCGTCCGGACGGCCACCTGGCAGGACACTGAAGCTTTCTTT. It specifies CASVRTATWQDTEAFF.

The chain links TRBV27 to TRBJ1-2; tentative D call: TRBD1 (6 bases). The CDR3 consists of 13 residues. Between the trimmed V and J ends, which lost 6 bases and 4 bases, there was a span of 12 bases. Germline V CDR1 and CDR2: MNHEY, SMNVEV (reference sequence). CDR3 amino acids: CASSQTGPYGYTF. The CDR3 DNA is TGTGCCAGCAGCCAAACAGGGCCCTATGGCTACACCTTC.

The chain combines TRBV6-5 with TRBJ1-1; unclear D gene. CDR1 and CDR2 (germline): MNHEY, SVGAGI. This CDR3 comprises 11 residues. Deletions cut 5 bases from V and 12 bases from J, with 13 bases between. CDR3 amino acids: CASSHAGPTFF. DNA of the CDR3: TGTGCCAGCAGTCACGCTGGACCGACTTTCTTT.

This chain connects TRBV18 to TRBJ1-5; D uncertain. This CDR3 comprises 14 residues. V gave up 4 bases and J gave up 6 bases, with 13 bases separating them. CDR1 KGHSH and CDR2 LQKENI come from the germline V gene. The CDR3 DNA sequence: TGTGCCAGCTCACTCAGTGGGCAGCCTCAGCCCCAGCATTTT. Its protein product is CASSLSGQPQPQHF.

The CDR3 sequence is CASSPGLAADEQFF. Here the CDR3 DNA reads TGTGCCAGTAGCCCGGGACTAGCGGCTGATGAGCAGTTCTTC. The chain links TRBV19 to TRBJ2-1, with 11 bases that match TRBD2. Germline CDR1 reads LNHDA; CDR2 reads SQIVND (reference sequence). V was pared by 6 bases and J by 8 bases, with 6 bases of the junction left unmatched. The CDR3 covers 14 residues.

A word on this clone: One junction end does not reproduce the germline sequence, and a read error may be involved. The V call is TRBV15, the J call TRBJ2-7; D is perhaps TRBD1 (5 bases). In germline, CDR1 is LNHNV, CDR2 YYDKDF (reference sequence). This CDR3 spans 13 amino acids. CDR3 sequence (DNA): TGTGCCACCGGCAGGGTTCTCGCCGACGAGCAGTACTTC. This codes for CATGRVLADEQYF.

The chain carries TRBV14 and TRBJ2-6; 7 bases agree with TRBD1. V gave up 2 bases and J gave up 0 bases; unmatched junction bases: 22. Per the germline V gene, CDR1 is SGHDN and CDR2 is FVKESK. The CDR3 length is 23 residues. Here the CDR3 DNA reads TGTGCCAGCAGCCAACGGTCATGGGACAGCGCCATAATCCGAAGCTCTGGGGCCAACGTCCTGACTTTC. Encoded protein: CASSQRSWDSAIIRSSGANVLTF.

The chain combines TRBV18 with TRBJ2-7, with 10 bases matching TRBD2. The germline V gene encodes CDR1 KGHSH and CDR2 LQKENI. The trim removed 2 bases at V and 4 bases at J, leaving 8 bases unmatched. The CDR3 covers 16 residues. The CDR3 region is CASSPSGLATIYEQYF. DNA for the CDR3: TGTGCCAGCTCACCATCGGGACTAGCGACGATATACGAGCAGTACTTC.

This chain links TRBV29-1 with TRBJ2-3; 8 bases align to TRBD1. V shed 7 bases and J 6 bases; nucleotides not matched to a gene: 9. This CDR3 is built from 13 residues. Looked up from germline, CDR1 is SQVTM and CDR2 is ANQGSEA. The CDR3 DNA reads TGCAGCGCTTCGGACAGGGCGGGGGATACGCAGTATTTT. Its translation: CSASDRAGDTQYF.

The rearrangement uses TRBV4-1 and TRBJ2-7; D is unclear. Germline V gene data show CDR1 as MGHRA and CDR2 as YSYEKL. Trimming took 4 bases from V and 0 from J, leaving 7 bases between them. This CDR3 spans 13 amino acids. The CDR3 DNA reads as TGCGCCAGCAGCCTGGAGAGCTCCTACGAGCAGTACTTC. Encoded protein: CASSLESSYEQYF.

The CDR3: CASSRGLADNEQFF. CDR3 bases: TGTGCCAGTAGTAGGGGTCTAGCGGACAATGAGCAGTTCTTC. The gene calls are TRBV19 and TRBJ2-1, with 7 bases that match TRBD2. J gave up 5 bases and V 4 bases, and 5 bases lay outside the gene matches. CDR3 length equals 14 residues. CDR1 and CDR2 (germline): LNHDA, SQIVND (reference sequence).

The rearrangement links TRBV6-1 to TRBJ1-2; D is ambiguous. Germline V CDR1 and CDR2: MNHNS, SASEGT. V lost 5 bases and J 3 bases, leaving 10 bases between the germline ends. This CDR3 region has 13 residues. This CDR3 is CASSYERDYGYTF. The CDR3 DNA follows: TGTGCCAGCAGTTATGAGAGAGACTATGGCTACACCTTC.

The V gene is TRBV12-5, the J gene TRBJ2-1; D is uncertain. V lost 6 bases to trimming and J lost 5 bases, with 8 bases between them. The germline V gene has CDR1 LGHNT and CDR2 FRNRAP. The CDR3 has 12 residues. The CDR3 loop is CASGRLDNEQFF. The CDR3 nucleotides read TGTGCTAGTGGGCGACTCGACAATGAGCAGTTCTTC.

The chain joins TRBV4-2 to TRBJ2-2, with 7 nucleotides matching TRBD1. The germline V gene encodes CDR1 LGHNA and CDR2 YNFKEQ. V was clipped by 0 bases and J by 4 bases; unmatched bases: 8. The CDR3 runs to 17 residues. The CDR3 nucleotides read TGTGCCAGCAGCCAAGATGGGGACAGAGTCTTCACCGGGGAGCTGTTTTTT. Its protein product is CASSQDGDRVFTGELFF.

This chain joins TRBV6-5 and TRBJ1-5; weak D call: TRBD1 (5 bases). V lost 6 bases, J lost 0 bases, and 12 bases lay in between. There are 15 residues in the CDR3. Germline V gives CDR1 MNHEY, CDR2 SVGAGI. CDR3 DNA sequence: TGTGCCAGCAGCGCACAGGCGCATAGCAATCAGCCCCAGCATTTT. Translation gives CASSAQAHSNQPQHF.

The chain employs TRBV5-1 and TRBJ1-1, with a possible D match to TRBD1 (6 bases). The CDR3 spans 14 residues. Germline assignment: CDR1 SGHRS and CDR2 YFSETQ. Deletions cut 4 bases from V and 0 bases from J, with 10 bases between. The CDR3 spells CASSTGTMNTEAFF. The CDR3 DNA reads TGCGCCAGCAGCACCGGGACAATGAACACTGAAGCTTTCTTT.

The chain employs TRBV28 and TRBJ2-7; 8 nucleotides line up with TRBD2. After removal of 5 bases from V and 3 bases from J, the junction contained 9 bases not matched to a gene. The CDR3 is 15 amino acids. Germline V gene lookup returns CDR1 MDHEN and CDR2 SYDVKM. CDR3 nucleotides: TGTGCCAGCAGTCAACAAACTAGCGGAGGCTACGAGCAGTACTTC. It translates to CASSQQTSGGYEQYF.

A few counts support this clone. The chain couples TRBV7-2 to TRBJ2-7; 7 nucleotides match TRBD1. The germline CDR1 and CDR2 sequences are SGHTA and FQGNSA. Germline trimming cut 5 bases from V and 4 bases from J; bases unmatched to any gene: 8. The CDR3 loop spans 14 amino acids. CDR3 protein: CASSQTGVRYEQYF. CDR3 DNA: TGTGCCAGCAGCCAAACAGGGGTGAGGTACGAGCAGTACTTC.

The V gene is TRBV28, the J gene TRBJ1-2, with no clear D. CDR3 length equals 15 residues. V lost 5 bases and J lost 0, with 13 bases in between. Germline V gene sequence: CDR1 MDHEN, CDR2 SYDVKM. The DNA of the CDR3 is TGTGCCAGCAGTCGTCAACGGAGCACTAACTATGGCTACACCTTC. Protein: CASSRQRSTNYGYTF.

This sequence joins TRBV6-5 and TRBJ2-3; 14 positions match TRBD2. The CDR3 sequence is 14 residues long. Per germline, CDR1 MNHEY and CDR2 SVGAGI. With 4 bases clipped from V and 9 bases from J, the junction kept 3 bases outside the gene matches. CDR3 protein: CASSSGTSGGTQYF. In DNA, the CDR3 is TGTGCCAGCAGTTCCGGGACTAGCGGGGGCACGCAGTATTTT.

The chain couples TRBV6-5 to TRBJ2-5; D gene unclear. V was shortened by 1 base and J by 5 bases, with 8 bases between the two germline ends. The CDR3 consists of 13 residues. Germline V gives CDR1 MNHEY, CDR2 SVGAGI. CDR3 sequence reads: CASSYFMGETQYF. DNA of the CDR3: TGTGCCAGCAGTTACTTCATGGGGGAGACCCAGTACTTC.